The clone carrying this T cell receptor (beta chain) has only a few counts. This entry belongs to a study of early T cells in non-severe SARS-CoV-2 infection. Individual cDNA molecules were tagged with unique molecular identifiers. MiXCR, run by TCRdb on the 5' RACE reads, gives a single entry per CDR3 protein. The repertoire holds about 77,000 distinct CDR3 sequences, with about a sixth as singletons. V dropped 7 bases and J dropped 8 bases, with 17 bases sitting between them. The CDR3 covers 13 residues. The sample was whole blood. The chain combines TRBV12-3 or TRBV12-4 with TRBJ1-2; tentative D call: TRBD1 (6 bases). The clonotype originates from an adult who was a healthcare worker with PCR-confirmed SARS-CoV-2 infection or an uninfected control (not recorded which). CDR3 coding DNA: TGTGCCAGCATGTTCTGGGGGGGCCTGGGCTACACCTTC. Residues: CASMFWGGLGYTF.